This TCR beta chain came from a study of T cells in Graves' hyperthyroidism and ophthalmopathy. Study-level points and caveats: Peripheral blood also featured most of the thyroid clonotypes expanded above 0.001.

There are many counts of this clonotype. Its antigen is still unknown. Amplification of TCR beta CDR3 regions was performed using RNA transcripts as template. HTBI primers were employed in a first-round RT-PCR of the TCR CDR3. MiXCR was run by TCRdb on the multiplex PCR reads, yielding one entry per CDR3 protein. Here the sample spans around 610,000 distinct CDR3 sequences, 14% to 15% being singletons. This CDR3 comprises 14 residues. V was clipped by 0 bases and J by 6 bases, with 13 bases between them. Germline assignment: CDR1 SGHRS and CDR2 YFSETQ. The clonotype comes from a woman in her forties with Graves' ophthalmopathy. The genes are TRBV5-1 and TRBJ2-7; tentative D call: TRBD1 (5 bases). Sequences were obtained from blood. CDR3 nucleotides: TGCGCCAGCAGCTTGGTCACAGGTAACGTCGAGCAGTACTTC. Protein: CASSLVTGNVEQYF.